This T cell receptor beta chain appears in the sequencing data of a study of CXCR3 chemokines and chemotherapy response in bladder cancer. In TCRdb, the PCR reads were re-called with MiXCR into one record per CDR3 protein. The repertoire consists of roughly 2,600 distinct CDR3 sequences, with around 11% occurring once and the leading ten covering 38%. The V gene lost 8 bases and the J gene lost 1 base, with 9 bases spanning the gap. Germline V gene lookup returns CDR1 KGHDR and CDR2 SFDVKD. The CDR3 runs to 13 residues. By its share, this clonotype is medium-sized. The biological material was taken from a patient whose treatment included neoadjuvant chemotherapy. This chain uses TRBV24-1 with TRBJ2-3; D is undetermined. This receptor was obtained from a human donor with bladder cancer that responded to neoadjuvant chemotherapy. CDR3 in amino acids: CATNTVGTDTQYF. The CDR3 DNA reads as TGTGCCACCAACACGGTGGGCACAGATACGCAGTATTTT.